This T cell receptor beta chain was captured by sequencing in a study of human T cells and chemical hapten exposure. This clonotype turned up a few times. Blood, whole and unfractionated, served as the source for total RNA extraction. The V gene end was trimmed by 5 bases and the J gene end by 3 bases; junction bases not matched to a gene: 7. Looked up from germline, CDR1 is PRHDT and CDR2 is FYEKMQ (reference sequence). The CDR3 totals 14 residues. TCRdb called the 5' RACE reads again in MiXCR, with one record for every CDR3 protein. There are approximately 110,000 distinct CDR3 sequences in the sample; around a fifth occur only once, and approximately 2.6% lies in the top ten.

V and J are TRBV13 and TRBJ2-7; TRBD2 matches at 7 bases. The sequence derives from a human donor in good health. CDR3 amino acids: CASSPGLPNYEQYF. CDR3 nucleotide sequence: TGTGCCAGCAGCCCGGGACTACCTAACTACGAGCAGTACTTC.